The 2 T cell receptor beta chains listed next were all sequenced from one sample in a study of breast tumors, draining lymph nodes, adjacent tissues. The lymph nodes were axillary draining lymph nodes from breast cancer patients. TCRdb passed the multiplex PCR reads through MiXCR, listing each CDR3 protein once. The data show tens of thousands of distinct CDR3 sequences, about 27% seen once. The specimen sequenced was axillary lymph node tissue. These TCRs come from a female donor with breast cancer. Some clones in this sample may be carry-over from other donors' samples.

This clonotype was seen at least ten times. This sequence joins TRBV20-1 and TRBJ2-5; D is uncertain. The CDR3 loop spans 12 amino acids. V was clipped by 3 bases and J by 5 bases, with 10 bases between them. Per germline, CDR1 DFQATT and CDR2 SNEGSKA (reference sequence). The CDR3 loop reads CSARRGGETQYF. In DNA, the CDR3 is TGCAGTGCTAGGCGTGGTGGGGAGACCCAGTACTTC.

This clonotype was seen ten or more times. V gene TRBV11-3 combines with J gene TRBJ2-1, with D unclear. This CDR3 region has 12 residues. Looked up from germline, CDR1 is SGHNT and CDR2 is YENEEA. V was pared by 5 bases and J by 8 bases, with 10 bases between. DNA for the CDR3: TGTGCCAGCAGCCTCCTCGTCTATGAGCAGTTCTTC. It codes for CASSLLVYEQFF.